The present T cell receptor (beta chain) was sequenced within a study of T cells in Graves' hyperthyroidism and ophthalmopathy. Study results and caveats: The authors' 13 V-J model separated ophthalmopathy from stable hyperthyroidism.

This clonotype was recorded at least ten times. What it binds is not known. Reasons for excluding patients were uncontrolled infection, other autoimmune disease, pregnancy or lactation. Germline CDR1 MDHEN, CDR2 SYDVKM. The CDR3 runs to 13 residues. The V end was cut by 9 bases, the J end by 8 bases, with 17 bases between. Amplified TCR beta CDR3 regions derived from RNA transcripts. Researchers ran a first-round RT-PCR on the TCR CDR3 using the HTBI primer set. One entry per CDR3 protein results from TCRdb running MiXCR on the multiplex PCR reads. The top ten clones hold about 35% of a sample with hundreds of thousands of distinct CDR3 sequences, around 20% of them seen once.

The specimen was blood. This TCR was recovered from a man aged 45-65 years with Graves' ophthalmopathy. The J gene is TRBJ1-5, the V gene TRBV28; D gene ambiguous. CDR3 bases: TGTGCCAGTTACCCCGGGCCAAGAAAGCCCCAGCATTTT. As protein: CASYPGPRKPQHF.